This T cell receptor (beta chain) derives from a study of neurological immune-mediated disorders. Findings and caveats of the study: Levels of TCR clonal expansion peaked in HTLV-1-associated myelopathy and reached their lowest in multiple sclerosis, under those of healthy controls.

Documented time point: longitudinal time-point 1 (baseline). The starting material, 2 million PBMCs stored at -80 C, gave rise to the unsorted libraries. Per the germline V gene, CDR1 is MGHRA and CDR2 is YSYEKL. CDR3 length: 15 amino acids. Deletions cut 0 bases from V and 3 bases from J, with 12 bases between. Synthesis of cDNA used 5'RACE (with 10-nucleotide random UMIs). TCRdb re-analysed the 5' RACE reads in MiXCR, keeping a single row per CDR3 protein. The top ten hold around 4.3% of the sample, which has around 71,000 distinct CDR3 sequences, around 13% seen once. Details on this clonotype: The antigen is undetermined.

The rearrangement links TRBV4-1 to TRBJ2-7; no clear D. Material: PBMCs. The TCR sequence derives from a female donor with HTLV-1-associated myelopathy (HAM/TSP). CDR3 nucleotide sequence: TGCGCCAGCAGCCAAGATGGGGTCATGGGCTACGAGCAGTACTTC. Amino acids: CASSQDGVMGYEQYF.